What follows are 30 T cell receptor beta chains derived from one specimen sequenced in a study of T cells in Graves' hyperthyroidism and ophthalmopathy. RNA transcripts were the template for amplifying TCR beta CDR3 regions. HTBI primers were the set used in a first-round RT-PCR of the TCR CDR3. MiXCR, applied by TCRdb to the multiplex PCR reads, yields one record per CDR3 protein. The top ten hold about 45% of the sample, which has hundreds of thousands of distinct CDR3 sequences, less than 20% seen once. Specimen: blood. The receptors stem from a man aged 40-55 years with Graves' ophthalmopathy.

This clonotype was detected a few times. The rearrangement links TRBV20-1 to TRBJ2-2; TRBD2 is a possible D gene (6 bases). The CDR3 runs to 17 residues. Germline lookup yields CDR1 DFQATT and CDR2 SNEGSKA (reference sequence). V was clipped by 0 bases and J by 5 bases, with 19 bases between them. Here the CDR3 DNA reads TGCAGTGCTAGAGATTTATTAGGCGGGGCGGGTACCGGGGAGCTGTTTTTT. Translated: CSARDLLGGAGTGELFF.

The V call is TRBV5-4, the J call TRBJ2-2; no clear D gene. Trimming cost V 6 bases and J 5 bases, with 11 bases left between them. The CDR3 runs 13 residues. Germline CDR1 and CDR2: SGHNT and YYREEE (reference sequence). CDR3 bases: TGTGCCAGCACCCTCAGACAAACCGGGGAGCTGTTTTTT. Translated: CASTLRQTGELFF.

This clonotype was seen a single time. The J gene is TRBJ1-1, the V gene TRBV7-9; 7 bases align to TRBD1. CDR1 is SEHNR, CDR2 FQNEAQ, per germline (reference sequence). V dropped 4 bases and J dropped 10; count of bases not matched to a gene: 3. The CDR3 length is 11 residues. The chain's CDR3 is CASSSGTAAFF. The CDR3 DNA reads as TGTGCCAGCAGCTCCGGGACAGCAGCTTTCTTT.

In this sample, this clonotype turned up many times. The chain links TRBV12-3 or TRBV12-4 to TRBJ1-2; possibly TRBD1 for D (6 bases). This CDR3 contains 14 residues. V lost 6 bases to trimming and J lost 8 bases, with 19 bases between them. CDR3 residues: CASSPDKTGIGYTF. The CDR3 bases are TGTGCCAGCAGCCCCGACAAAACAGGGATAGGCTACACCTTC.

The chain joins TRBV5-1 to TRBJ1-4; 8 bases match TRBD1. V dropped 2 bases and J dropped 8; count of bases not matched to a gene: 5. CDR3 length equals 14 residues. Germline CDR1 and CDR2: SGHRS and YFSETQ. The CDR3 sequence: CASSFGQGREKLFF. The CDR3 nucleotides read TGCGCCAGCAGCTTCGGACAGGGAAGGGAAAAACTGTTTTTT.

This chain uses TRBV29-1 with TRBJ1-4; no reliable D call. V lost 3 bases, J lost 6 bases, and 17 bases lay in between. This CDR3 has 15 amino acids. Germline loops: CDR1 SQVTM, CDR2 ANQGSEA. CDR3 loop: CSVDVASYGDEKLFF. CDR3 sequence (DNA): TGCAGCGTTGATGTGGCGAGCTACGGGGATGAAAAACTGTTTTTT.

This clonotype came up many times. This sequence joins TRBV2 and TRBJ1-1; 7 nucleotides align to TRBD1. Per the germline V gene, CDR1 is SNHLY and CDR2 is FYNNEI. V lost 4 bases and J lost 4; bases outside the gene matches: 6. The length of the CDR3 is 14 residues. In DNA form, the CDR3 reads TGTGCCAGCAGTGGGGGGGACAGTATCACTGAAGCTTTCTTT. Its protein product is CASSGGDSITEAFF.

The chain is built from TRBV28 and TRBJ1-5; D is undetermined. Trimming pared 3 bases from V and 7 bases from J, leaving 13 bases between. Germline V lookup: CDR1 MDHEN, CDR2 SYDVKM. CDR3 length: 14 amino acids. Written as DNA, the CDR3 is TGTGCCAGCAGTTTGACCCATATGGGGCAGCCCCAGCATTTT. Encoded protein: CASSLTHMGQPQHF.

V is TRBV7-9 and J is TRBJ2-7; 11 nucleotides match TRBD2. Germline loops: CDR1 SEHNR, CDR2 FQNEAQ (reference sequence). The V segment lost 2 bases and the J segment 2 bases; nucleotides outside the gene matches: 8. This CDR3 is built from 17 residues. This chain's CDR3 is CASSLSIGLAGPYEQYF. The CDR3 DNA reads as TGTGCCAGCAGCTTATCGATAGGACTAGCGGGTCCCTACGAGCAGTACTTC.

This clonotype appeared a few times. This chain links TRBV6-1 with TRBJ1-5, with 9 bases lining up with TRBD1. With V trimmed by 6 bases and J by 7 bases, 4 bases remained unmatched. The germline CDR1 and CDR2 sequences are MNHNS and SASEGT. The CDR3 has 13 amino acids. CDR3 sequence: CASSDRGRQPQHF. As DNA, the CDR3 is TGTGCCAGCAGCGACAGGGGGAGACAGCCCCAGCATTTT.

This clonotype was counted many times. V gene TRBV28 combines with J gene TRBJ2-1; 7 bases agree with TRBD2. Germline assignment: CDR1 MDHEN and CDR2 SYDVKM. Trimming cost V 2 bases and J 8 bases; bases outside gene matches: 9. The CDR3 runs 15 residues. The CDR3 sequence is CASSLRLAGSDEQFF. For the CDR3, the DNA is TGTGCCAGCAGTTTACGACTAGCCGGAAGCGATGAGCAGTTCTTC.

The table lists this clonotype with a few counts. The chain couples TRBV20-1 to TRBJ2-7, with 7 positions matching TRBD2. CDR1 and CDR2 from the germline V gene are DFQATT and SNEGSKA (reference sequence). With V trimmed by 5 bases and J by 3 bases, 7 bases remained unmatched. There are 13 residues in the CDR3. This CDR3 reads CSAPGTIFYEQYF. The CDR3 bases are TGCAGTGCTCCCGGGACTATCTTCTACGAGCAGTACTTC.

This clonotype turned up a few times. V and J are TRBV20-1 and TRBJ2-1; maybe TRBD2 (5 bases). The germline gives CDR1 DFQATT, CDR2 SNEGSKA (reference sequence). Between the trimmed V and J ends, which lost 2 bases and 3 bases, there was a span of 8 bases. The CDR3 extends over 13 amino acids. This chain's CDR3 is CSARTRDYNEQFF. The CDR3 DNA follows: TGCAGTGCTAGAACCCGGGACTACAATGAGCAGTTCTTC.

In this sample, this clonotype turned up once. The rearrangement uses TRBV6-2 or TRBV6-3 and TRBJ2-1, with D possibly being TRBD2 (5 bases). V dropped 5 bases and J dropped 14 bases, with 13 bases sitting between them. Looked up from germline, CDR1 is MNHEY and CDR2 is SVGEGT. This CDR3 has 11 residues. CDR3 nucleotide sequence: TGTGCCAGCAGTCACCGGGATCAGGAGTTCTTC. Its translation is CASSHRDQEFF.

Many counts were recorded for this clonotype. This chain joins TRBV12-3 or TRBV12-4 and TRBJ2-2, with D possibly being TRBD1 (7 bases). CDR3 size: 15 residues. V was clipped by 5 bases and J by 4 bases, with 14 bases between them. The CDR3 coding sequence is TGTGCCAGCAGTCCAAACAGGGGAGGCACCGGGGAGCTGTTTTTT. It yields the protein CASSPNRGGTGELFF.

This clonotype was found many times. Here the CDR3 DNA reads TGTGCCAGCAGTGAATTGGGGGGCTGGGGGGACACTGAAGCTTTCTTT. Translation: CASSELGGWGDTEAFF. The chain joins TRBV2 to TRBJ1-1; D may be TRBD1 (6 bases). The length of the CDR3 is 16 residues. CDR1 is SNHLY and CDR2 is FYNNEI in the germline V gene. Trimming shortened V by 2 bases and J by 3 bases, and 16 bases separated the two germline ends.

As concerns this clonotype: This may come from a read error, since a much larger clone is one base off. The chain couples TRBV28 to TRBJ2-2; the D is unclear. CDR1 and CDR2 from the germline V gene are MDHEN and SYDVKM. V was pared by 6 bases and J by 4 bases, with 3 bases between. CDR3 size: 11 residues. The CDR3 nucleotides read TGTGCCAGCAGAGCCACCGGGGAGCTGTTTTTT. Amino acids: CASRATGELFF.

This clonotype has more than one count but fewer than ten. The rearrangement links TRBV15 to TRBJ2-2, with D tentatively TRBD2 (5 bases). V was trimmed by 11 bases and J by 7 bases, leaving 23 bases between them. Germline loops: CDR1 LNHNV, CDR2 YYDKDF (reference sequence). The CDR3 length is 15 residues. CDR3 sequence reads: CAPTSRLARRGELFF. The CDR3 DNA follows: TGTGCCCCAACCTCCCGGCTAGCACGTCGCGGGGAGCTGTTTTTT. Full variable domain (remainder filled in from reference TRBV15 and TRBJ2-2): DAMVIQNPRYQVTQFGKPVTLSCSQTLNHNVMYWYQQKSSQAPKLLFHYYDKDFNNEADTPDNFQSRRPNTSFCFLDIRSPGLGDTAMYLCAPTSRLARRGELFFGEGSRLTVL.

The V gene is TRBV29-1, the J gene TRBJ1-1; D may be TRBD1 (5 bases). CDR1 and CDR2 (germline): SQVTM, ANQGSEA. CDR3 length equals 13 residues. The germline V and J ends were trimmed by 8 bases and 0 bases, with 13 bases remaining between them. In DNA form, the CDR3 reads TGCAGCTCCGGGGCGCAGATGAACACTGAAGCTTTCTTT. It translates to CSSGAQMNTEAFF.

The CDR3 coding sequence is TGTGCCACCAGTCGGACCGTCGAAAATTCACCCCTCCACTTT. Encoded protein: CATSRTVENSPLHF. The genes are TRBV15 and TRBJ1-6, with D hard to call. The germline V gene has CDR1 LNHNV and CDR2 YYDKDF (reference sequence). This CDR3 is built from 14 residues. The V and J ends lost 6 bases and 7 bases respectively, with 13 bases between them.

This clonotype was picked up many times. This rearrangement joins TRBV7-9 to TRBJ1-5; D call uncertain. The CDR3 has 12 residues. Germline V gene data show CDR1 as SEHNR and CDR2 as FQNEAQ (reference sequence). V was pared by 1 base and J by 6 bases, with 4 bases between. CDR3 coding DNA: TGTGCCAGCAGCTTAGGCCGTCAGCCCCAGCATTTT. It encodes CASSLGRQPQHF.

About this clonotype: This may come from a read error, since a much larger clone is one base off. The rearrangement links TRBV18 to TRBJ2-2, with D uncertain. Trimming took off 3 bases at V and 4 bases at J, with 15 bases between the two ends. The germline V gene encodes CDR1 KGHSH and CDR2 LQKENI. CDR3 length: 16 amino acids. CDR3 DNA: TGTGCCAGCTCACCGATACCTCCTCGGGCCACCGGGGAGCTGTTTTTT. Protein product: CASSPIPPRATGELFF.

This clonotype was counted ten times or more. The rearrangement links TRBV5-1 to TRBJ2-4; TRBD2 aligns across 13 bases. Germline V gene data show CDR1 as SGHRS and CDR2 as YFSETQ. V gave up 4 bases and J gave up 2 bases; unmatched junction bases: 6. The CDR3 is 17 residues long. CDR3 sequence reads: CASSPGLAGTTKNIQYF. The CDR3 DNA reads as TGCGCCAGCAGCCCGGGACTAGCGGGGACTACCAAAAACATTCAGTACTTC.

This clonotype was found many times. V usage is TRBV11-2 and J usage is TRBJ1-2; perhaps TRBD1 as D (5 bases). V was clipped by 6 bases and J by 4 bases, with 21 bases between them. CDR3 length: 16 amino acids. Germline-derived CDR1 and CDR2 are SGHAT and FQNNGV. CDR3: CASRPTFRDATYGYTF. CDR3 DNA sequence: TGTGCCAGCAGACCGACCTTCCGGGACGCAACCTATGGCTACACCTTC. Based on the CDR3 plus reference TRBV11-2 and TRBJ1-2, the full variable domain is EAGVAQSPRYKIIEKRQSVAFWCNPISGHATLYWYQQILGQGPKLLIQFQNNGVVDDSQLPKDRFSAERLKGVDSTLKIQPAKLEDSAVYLCASRPTFRDATYGYTFGSGTRLTVV.

This clonotype showed up many times. The chain uses TRBV28 and TRBJ2-7; D is unresolved. This CDR3 region has 14 residues. V gave up 3 bases and J gave up 3 bases, with 12 bases separating them. Germline CDR1 MDHEN, CDR2 SYDVKM. The chain's CDR3 is CASSFVGSFYEQYF. The CDR3 bases are TGTGCCAGCAGTTTTGTCGGGTCCTTCTACGAGCAGTACTTC.

This clonotype was seen at least ten times. V and J are TRBV11-2 and TRBJ2-1, with 9 bases identical to TRBD1. Germline V CDR1 and CDR2: SGHAT, FQNNGV. The CDR3 extends over 16 amino acids. The trim removed 10 bases at V and 6 bases at J, leaving 16 bases unmatched. CDR3 DNA: TGTGCCACCCTAGACCCGGGACAGGGAAATCCCAATGAGCAGTTCTTC. Protein sequence: CATLDPGQGNPNEQFF.

A word on this clonotype: One junction end disagrees with the germline gene, perhaps due to a read error. The V and J genes are TRBV5-1 and TRBJ1-5; no firm D call. The CDR3 sequence is 13 residues long. Germline CDR1 SGHRS, CDR2 YFSETQ. The chain's CDR3 is CAGSFDGNQPQHF. In DNA form, the CDR3 reads TGCGCCGGCAGCTTCGATGGCAATCAGCCCCAGCATTTT.

This chain connects TRBV20-1 to TRBJ1-3, with D possibly matching TRBD1 (5 bases). The CDR3 totals 17 residues. In germline, CDR1 is DFQATT, CDR2 SNEGSKA (reference sequence). The V and J ends lost 2 bases and 8 bases respectively, with 25 bases between them. The CDR3 region is CSARTRGRDVLIDTIYF. CDR3 bases: TGCAGTGCTAGAACAAGGGGCAGGGATGTTCTGATTGACACCATATATTTT.

V and J are TRBV5-1 and TRBJ2-2; the D is unclear. The germline V gene has CDR1 SGHRS and CDR2 YFSETQ. The CDR3 covers 15 residues. Trimming pared 0 bases from V and 6 bases from J, leaving 12 bases between. CDR3 in amino acids: CASSLGWEKAGELFF. CDR3 coding DNA: TGCGCCAGCAGCTTGGGTTGGGAAAAGGCCGGGGAGCTGTTTTTT.

A few counts support this clonotype. J is TRBJ1-2 and V is TRBV29-1; a weak D match, TRBD1 (5 bases). Deletions cut 5 bases from V and 10 bases from J, with 14 bases between. The CDR3 covers 11 residues. Looked up from germline, CDR1 is SQVTM and CDR2 is ANQGSEA. Here the CDR3 reads CSVSGNGFYTF. The CDR3 bases are TGCAGCGTTTCAGGGAACGGGTTCTACACCTTC. The whole variable domain, filled in from reference TRBV29-1 and TRBJ1-2, reads SAVISQKPSRDICQRGTSLTIQCQVDSQVTMMFWYRQQPGQSLTLIATANQGSEATYESGFVIDKFPISRPNLTFSTLTVSNMSPEDSSIYLCSVSGNGFYTFGSGTRLTVV.